Following are 12 T cell receptor beta chains from one sample sequenced in a study of response to subunit inactivated influenza vaccine. Via MiXCR, TCRdb re-called the RT-PCR reads, giving one row per CDR3 protein. The data hold hundreds of thousands of distinct CDR3 sequences, with 11% to 15% observed a single time. The source was PBMCs from blood, collected approximately 15 days before vaccination. These receptors were collected from a man between 50 and 59 years old who received an inactivated influenza vaccine.

This clonotype was seen a handful of times. The chain combines TRBV14 with TRBJ2-5, with TRBD1 identical over 7 bases. V dropped 5 bases and J dropped 6; count of bases not matched to a gene: 12. The CDR3 is 15 residues long. In germline, CDR1 is SGHDN, CDR2 FVKESK. CDR3 in amino acids: CASSYRQGRVQTQYF. In DNA form, the CDR3 reads TGTGCCAGCAGCTACAGACAGGGACGTGTTCAGACCCAGTACTTC. Full variable domain (remainder filled in from reference TRBV14 and TRBJ2-5): EAGVTQFPSHSVIEKGQTVTLRCDPISGHDNLYWYRRVMGKEIKFLLHFVKESKQDESGMPNNRFLAERTGGTYSTLKVQPAELEDSGVYFCASSYRQGRVQTQYFGPGTRLLVL.

This clonotype was recorded a few times. The J gene is TRBJ1-2, the V gene TRBV7-8; D gene uncertain. The CDR3 is made up of 14 amino acids. From germline, CDR1 is SGHVS and CDR2 FQNEAQ. The V end was cut by 6 bases, the J end by 3 bases, with 14 bases between. CDR3 coding DNA: TGTGCCAGCAGGGCCGGCCGGTTTGACTATGGCTACACCTTC. Translation: CASRAGRFDYGYTF. Drawing the rest from reference TRBV7-8 and TRBJ1-2, the complete variable domain is GAGVSQSPRYKVAKRGQDVALRCDPISGHVSLFWYQQALGQGPEFLTYFQNEAQLDKSGLPSDRFFAERPEGSVSTLKIQRTQQEDSAVYLCASRAGRFDYGYTFGSGTRLTVV.

V gene TRBV2 combines with J gene TRBJ2-1, with D possibly matching TRBD2 (6 bases). V gave up 6 bases and J gave up 9 bases, with 18 bases separating them. Germline V gene lookup returns CDR1 SNHLY and CDR2 FYNNEI. The CDR3 runs to 14 residues. CDR3 in DNA: TGTGCCAGCAGGCGGGACCAGGCATATCGTGAGCAGTTCTTC. Translation gives CASRRDQAYREQFF.

The J gene is TRBJ2-7, the V gene TRBV7-2, with D possibly matching TRBD2 (6 bases). This CDR3 has 15 amino acids. Looked up from germline, CDR1 is SGHTA and CDR2 is FQGNSA. The V end was cut by 5 bases, the J end by 1 base, with 15 bases between. The CDR3 nucleotides read TGTGCCAGCAGCAGGCCGGGACTGAGATCCTACGAGCAGTACTTC. Translating gives CASSRPGLRSYEQYF.

The chain joins TRBV7-9 to TRBJ1-3; weak D call: TRBD1 (5 bases). This CDR3 contains 16 residues. Germline values: CDR1 SEHNR, CDR2 FQNEAQ (reference sequence). Trimming shortened V by 1 base and J by 4 bases, and 14 bases separated the two germline ends. The CDR3 nucleotides read TGTGCCAGCAGCTTAGATTTTACGGGGCGAGGAAACACCATATATTTT. Its translation is CASSLDFTGRGNTIYF.

The chain combines TRBV7-9 with TRBJ2-7; tentative D call: TRBD1 (5 bases). The CDR3 consists of 15 residues. Trimming cost V 2 bases and J 4 bases, with 15 bases left between them. Looked up from germline, CDR1 is SEHNR and CDR2 is FQNEAQ (reference sequence). CDR3 DNA sequence: TGTGCCAGCAGCTTAACTGGACATCCCCCTTACGAGCAGTACTTC. Protein: CASSLTGHPPYEQYF.

J is TRBJ2-1 and V is TRBV30; D is perhaps TRBD1 or TRBD2 (5 bases each). V lost 5 bases to trimming and J lost 3 bases, with 20 bases between them. This CDR3 region has 16 residues. The germline CDR1 and CDR2 sequences are GTSNPN and SVGIG (reference sequence). The CDR3: CAWGTEWQAYYNEQFF. Written as DNA, the CDR3 is TGTGCCTGGGGGACGGAATGGCAGGCCTACTACAATGAGCAGTTCTTC.

The rearrangement joins TRBV2 to TRBJ1-1; D gene ambiguous. Trimming shortened V by 6 bases and J by 8 bases, and 19 bases separated the two germline ends. Germline-derived CDR1 and CDR2 are SNHLY and FYNNEI. The CDR3 is 14 residues long. The CDR3 region is CASSTKLSATEAFF. CDR3 DNA sequence: TGTGCCAGCAGCACTAAATTATCGGCAACCGAAGCTTTCTTT.

The rearrangement uses TRBV4-1 and TRBJ1-3, with D possibly TRBD1 on 5 matching bases. This CDR3 comprises 18 residues. Looked up from germline, CDR1 is MGHRA and CDR2 is YSYEKL. Trimming pared 5 bases from V and 0 bases from J, leaving 20 bases between. Written as DNA, the CDR3 is TGCGCCAGCAGCACAGAGCAACCCGGGACGTACTCTGGAAACACCATATATTTT. Translated, it gives CASSTEQPGTYSGNTIYF.

The chain couples TRBV20-1 to TRBJ2-7, with a weak D call TRBD2 (6 bases). Germline assignment: CDR1 DFQATT and CDR2 SNEGSKA (reference sequence). The CDR3 runs 12 residues. With 2 bases removed from V and 5 bases from J, the gap between germline ends came to 10 bases. The CDR3 sequence: CSARRGGDEQYF. CDR3 nucleotides: TGCAGTGCTAGACGGGGCGGGGACGAGCAGTACTTC.

At least ten counts were recorded for this clonotype. The J gene is TRBJ2-1, the V gene TRBV2; D call uncertain. CDR1 is SNHLY, CDR2 FYNNEI, per germline. The CDR3 has 14 residues. Trimming took 10 bases from V and 2 from J, leaving 15 bases between them. The CDR3 bases are TGTGCCACCGCCTATAGCAGGACCTACAATGAGCAGTTCTTC. Translated: CATAYSRTYNEQFF.

The gene calls are TRBV20-1 and TRBJ2-7; 12 bases agree with TRBD1. Germline CDR1 and CDR2: DFQATT and SNEGSKA (reference sequence). This CDR3 comprises 14 residues. CDR3 loop: CTALRDRGLCEQYF. CDR3 coding DNA: TGCACTGCCCTCCGGGACAGGGGGCTTTGCGAGCAGTACTTC.